Below, 14 T cell receptor beta chains from the same sample are listed, as sequenced in a study of HIV-infected children after antiretroviral therapy interruption. Treatment noted: PENTA 11 planned treatment interruption arm or continuous ART arm. A 3' RACE protocol on RNA, with unique molecular identifiers, produced the TCR library. TCRdb re-derived calls from the 3' RACE reads in MiXCR, one entry per CDR3 protein. The sample records some 90,000 distinct CDR3 sequences, under 8% being singletons. The sample in question was CD45RA+ CD4+ T cells from PBMCs, pooled from several time points, obtained from a donor given antiretroviral therapy, either interrupted or continuous. Subset in this sample: naive CD4+ CD45RA+ CD45RO- T cells. The receptors here all came from a pool of human donors with HIV.

This clonotype was observed at least ten times. The chain uses TRBV2 and TRBJ2-5; D ambiguous. Germline-derived CDR1 and CDR2 are SNHLY and FYNNEI. This CDR3 has 15 residues. The V end lost 6 bases, the J end lost 1 base, and 15 bases lay between the germline ends. CDR3 nucleotide sequence: TGTGCCAGCAGAACCCCGAACTCCTTCCAAGAGACCCAGTACTTC. It codes for CASRTPNSFQETQYF.

This clonotype occurred many times. A read error may produce the germline difference seen at one junction end. The chain is built from TRBV4-1 and TRBJ2-7; D is possibly TRBD2 (7 bases). Germline CDR1 reads MGHRA; CDR2 reads YSYEKL. CDR3 length: 14 residues. DNA of the CDR3: TGTGCCAGCAGCCAAGAGGGGGGGCGCTATGAACAGTACTTC. Amino acid sequence: CASSQEGGRYEQYF.

The chain uses TRBV5-4 and TRBJ1-1; no clear D gene. This CDR3 region has 15 residues. V lost 5 bases, J lost 1 base, and 15 bases lay in between. Germline V gene sequence: CDR1 SGHNT, CDR2 YYREEE (reference sequence). CDR3: CASRFDPLGNTEAFF. DNA of the CDR3: TGTGCCAGCAGGTTTGATCCTTTAGGGAACACTGAAGCTTTCTTT.

This clonotype was counted ten times or more. V usage is TRBV6-1 and J usage is TRBJ1-1; D is unresolved. Germline-derived CDR1 and CDR2 are MNHNS and SASEGT. This CDR3 comprises 11 residues. V was clipped by 3 bases and J by 10 bases, with 9 bases between them. This chain's CDR3 is CASSEGRGAFF. The CDR3 coding sequence is TGTGCCAGCAGTGAGGGGAGAGGAGCTTTCTTT.

This clonotype was seen a handful of times. The V gene is TRBV19, the J gene TRBJ1-1; no reliable D call. V lost 0 bases, J lost 3 bases, and 14 bases lay in between. This CDR3 has 16 amino acids. CDR1 and CDR2 (germline): LNHDA, SQIVND (reference sequence). The CDR3 DNA reads as TGTGCCAGTAGTATAGATCGGATCTATGGGCACACTGAAGCTTTCTTT. Its protein is CASSIDRIYGHTEAFF.

Many counts were recorded for this clonotype. One junction end disagrees with the germline gene, perhaps due to a read error. The rearrangement uses TRBV6-6 and TRBJ2-4, with D possibly matching TRBD2 (6 bases). Germline assignment: CDR1 MNHNY and CDR2 SVGAGI (reference sequence). The CDR3 covers 14 residues. CDR3 coding DNA: TGTGCCAGCGGTGATGGGACTGGGGGTAACACCTTGTACTTT. Translating it yields CASGDGTGGNTLYF.

CDR3 nucleotides: TGTGCCAGCAAGGACCCCTCCTACGAGCAGTACTTC. It translates to CASKDPSYEQYF. This sequence joins TRBV27 and TRBJ2-7, with no clear D. Germline loops: CDR1 MNHEY, CDR2 SMNVEV (reference sequence). V was shortened by 7 bases and J by 0 bases, with 7 bases between the two germline ends. CDR3 length: 12 amino acids.

This clonotype was observed at least ten times. The chain carries TRBV28 and TRBJ1-1; maybe TRBD1 (5 bases). This CDR3 has 13 residues. V lost 2 bases and J lost 10, with 14 bases in between. Germline-derived CDR1 and CDR2 are MDHEN and SYDVKM. The CDR3 bases are TGTGCCAGCAGTTTAGGGACCGAACGGATAGCTTTCTTT. Protein product: CASSLGTERIAFF.

This clonotype was detected ten times or more. The chain has TRBV6-1 and TRBJ1-1; 8 bases map to TRBD1. CDR3 size: 12 residues. With 7 bases clipped from V and 12 bases from J, the junction kept 10 bases outside the gene matches. Germline V CDR1 and CDR2: MNHNS, SASEGT. CDR3 sequence: CASNLGQGATFF. The CDR3 DNA sequence: TGTGCCAGCAATCTAGGACAGGGTGCAACTTTCTTT.

This clonotype was seen a handful of times. This sequence joins TRBV14 and TRBJ2-2; D call uncertain. CDR1 and CDR2 (germline): SGHDN, FVKESK. The CDR3 totals 13 residues. Trimming removed 5 bases from V and 1 base from J, with 5 bases in between. CDR3 in amino acids: CASSGLNTGELFF. The DNA for the CDR3 is TGTGCCAGCAGCGGGCTGAACACCGGGGAGCTGTTTTTT.

This clonotype came up many times. This rearrangement joins TRBV27 to TRBJ2-1; 10 nucleotides agree with TRBD1. Germline CDR1 and CDR2: MNHEY and SMNVEV (reference sequence). The CDR3 is 15 amino acids. V trimming: 5 bases; J trimming: 6 bases; junction bases outside the gene matches: 7. The DNA for the CDR3 is TGTGCCAGCAGTATCTCGGACAGGGGGGCCAATGAGCAGTTCTTC. As protein: CASSISDRGANEQFF.

In its sample, this clonotype was seen many times. The CDR3 sequence is CASSQEITQVSSISVYGYTF. CDR3 DNA sequence: TGCGCCAGCAGCCAAGAAATAACACAGGTGTCAAGTATAAGTGTCTATGGCTACACCTTC. The J gene is TRBJ1-2, the V gene TRBV4-1; a weak D match, TRBD1 (5 bases). Germline V gene sequence: CDR1 MGHRA, CDR2 YSYEKL. The germline V and J ends were trimmed by 0 bases and 4 bases, with 27 bases remaining between them. The CDR3 extends over 20 amino acids.

This clonotype was detected many times. The chain joins TRBV12-5 to TRBJ1-1; D gene ambiguous. The germline CDR1 and CDR2 sequences are LGHNT and FRNRAP. V lost 2 bases and J lost 3, with 10 bases in between. The CDR3 contains 14 residues. The CDR3 DNA reads as TGTGCTAGTGGTTTGTGGGTTGGGGACACTGAAGCTTTCTTT. It codes for CASGLWVGDTEAFF.

This clonotype was seen repeatedly, ten times or more. The chain couples TRBV7-2 to TRBJ2-3; TRBD1 matches at 10 bases. This CDR3 is 18 amino acids long. The V gene end was trimmed by 5 bases and the J gene end by 2 bases; junction bases not matched to a gene: 13. CDR1 is SGHTA, CDR2 FQGNSA, per germline. The DNA for the CDR3 is TGTGCCAGCAGCCATCCTCGAGCCGGGACAGGGGTCACAGATACGCAGTATTTT. Encoded protein: CASSHPRAGTGVTDTQYF.